The present T cell receptor beta chain was sequenced within a study of T cells after yellow fever vaccination. Each CDR3 protein is one row after TCRdb ran MiXCR on the 5' RACE reads. Here the sample spans hundreds of thousands of distinct CDR3 sequences, approximately 3.8% being singletons. This clonotype came up many times. The V and J ends lost 3 bases and 7 bases respectively, with 21 bases between them. The CDR3 sequence is 16 residues long. Germline loops: CDR1 SGHKS, CDR2 YYEKEE (reference sequence). Sequences were derived from PBMCs, sampled on the day of the yellow fever booster vaccination. This receptor was taken from a man younger than 35 who received the YFV17D yellow fever vaccine. The chain couples TRBV5-5 to TRBJ2-3; a weak D match, TRBD2 (6 bases). The CDR3 bases are TGTGCCAGCAGCTCCCGTTCTGGGGGGACTTCCTATACGCAGTATTTT. Protein product: CASSSRSGGTSYTQYF.